Listed here are 25 T cell receptor beta chains from one sample, sequenced in a study of shared clonotypes between healthy human individuals. Sequenced by immunoSEQ multiplex PCR; TCRdb stores in-frame clones only, minus some. The table includes fewer than 1 million clones, 96% detected once. Naive CD8 cells were CD45RO-negative, positively selected for CCR7, excluding terminally differentiated effector memory CD45RA+ cells. Sequencing used naive CD8+ T cells sorted from blood. The origin of the receptors is a man aged 25 to 45 in good health.

The genes are TRBV27 and TRBJ2-3; 7 positions agree with TRBD2. In germline, CDR1 is MNHEY, CDR2 SMNVEV (reference sequence). J gave up 10 bases and V 0 bases, and 10 bases lay outside the gene matches. This CDR3 is built from 15 residues. The CDR3 here is CASSLSPGLGAAQYF. The DNA for the CDR3 is TGTGCCAGCAGTTTATCGCCAGGACTAGGTGCGGCGCAGTATTTT.

The chain carries TRBV5-5 and TRBJ2-1; D unresolved. The CDR3 length is 12 residues. The germline V gene has CDR1 SGHKS and CDR2 YYEKEE (reference sequence). V lost 3 bases, J lost 6 bases, and 7 bases lay in between. CDR3 region: CASSWNSNEQFF. CDR3 bases: TGTGCCAGCAGCTGGAACAGCAATGAGCAGTTCTTC.

The chain recombines TRBV5-8 with TRBJ2-5; D might be TRBD1 or TRBD2, each matching 6 bases. Deletions cut 3 bases from V and 5 bases from J, with 17 bases between. CDR1 and CDR2 (germline): SGHTS, YDEGEE. This CDR3 has 15 residues. The CDR3 loop reads CASSSTGAGGETQYF. The CDR3 nucleotides are TGTGCCAGCAGCTCCACTGGGGCCGGGGGCGAGACCCAGTACTTC.

The chain links TRBV11-2 to TRBJ2-1, with 8 bases that match TRBD2. Trimming cost V 1 base and J 4 bases; bases outside gene matches: 6. The V gene's germline CDR1 is SGHAT and CDR2 FQNNGV. The CDR3 spans 16 residues. The CDR3 loop reads CASSLVAASGYNEQFF. The CDR3 DNA sequence: TGTGCCAGCAGCTTAGTGGCGGCTAGCGGGTACAATGAGCAGTTCTTC.

This chain links TRBV7-9 with TRBJ2-3; TRBD1 matches at 8 bases. After removal of 3 bases from V and 3 bases from J, the junction contained 8 bases not matched to a gene. Per the germline V gene, CDR1 is SEHNR and CDR2 is FQNEAQ (reference sequence). The length of the CDR3 is 16 residues. Here the CDR3 DNA reads TGTGCCAGCAGCTTTCCGGACAGGGAGACGACAGATACGCAGTATTTT. This encodes CASSFPDRETTDTQYF.

A remark on this clone: Within the sample, other DNA sequences also encode this same CDR3. V is TRBV4-1 and J is TRBJ2-7; TRBD2 aligns across 8 bases. The CDR3 has 14 amino acids. From germline, CDR1 is MGHRA and CDR2 YSYEKL. Trimming at V came to 1 base and at J to 4 bases, leaving 3 bases not matched to a gene. The CDR3 nucleotides read TGCGCCAGCAGCCAAGTAAGCGGGAGTTACGAGCAGTACTTC. Encoded protein: CASSQVSGSYEQYF.

This rearrangement joins TRBV5-4 to TRBJ2-2, with 8 nucleotides matching TRBD1. Germline CDR1 and CDR2: SGHNT and YYREEE (reference sequence). V was pared by 4 bases and J by 2 bases, with 10 bases of the junction left unmatched. The CDR3 runs 17 residues. The CDR3 nucleotides read TGTGCCAGCAGCCCATCCCGGGACAGGCGTAACACCGGGGAGCTGTTTTTT. Protein product: CASSPSRDRRNTGELFF.

The V gene is TRBV7-2, the J gene TRBJ2-3; 7 bases align to TRBD2. Germline CDR1 SGHTA, CDR2 FQGNSA. This CDR3 comprises 17 residues. After removal of 2 bases from V and 2 bases from J, the junction contained 10 bases not matched to a gene. DNA of the CDR3: TGTGCCAGCAGCTTACAACGCGGGAGAGCGACCACAGATACGCAGTATTTT. Amino acid sequence: CASSLQRGRATTDTQYF.

This rearrangement joins TRBV19 to TRBJ1-3, with D uncertain. V was cut by 3 bases and J by 0 bases, with 0 bases left in between. CDR1 LNHDA and CDR2 SQIVND come from the germline V gene (reference sequence). The CDR3 runs to 12 residues. The CDR3 DNA reads TGTGCCAGTAGTATCTCTGGAAACACCATATATTTT. It translates to CASSISGNTIYF.

J is TRBJ2-5 and V is TRBV7-9; no firm D call. The CDR3 length is 14 residues. Germline V CDR1 and CDR2: SEHNR, FQNEAQ (reference sequence). The ends were cut back, 4 bases at V and 3 bases at J, with 12 bases in the middle. For the CDR3, the DNA is TGTGCCAGCAGCTACGTGTCCATAGAAGAGACCCAGTACTTC. Translated: CASSYVSIEETQYF.

This chain connects TRBV29-1 to TRBJ2-4, with D perhaps matching TRBD2 (6 bases). V lost 4 bases and J 0 bases, leaving 13 bases between the germline ends. This CDR3 is built from 15 residues. CDR1 and CDR2 (germline): SQVTM, ANQGSEA. CDR3 coding DNA: TGCAGCGTTGTTGGAGGGGAGGTAGCCAAAAACATTCAGTACTTC. Translated, it gives CSVVGGEVAKNIQYF. The full variable domain, completed using reference TRBV29-1 and TRBJ2-4, is SAVISQKPSRDICQRGTSLTIQCQVDSQVTMMFWYRQQPGQSLTLIATANQGSEATYESGFVIDKFPISRPNLTFSTLTVSNMSPEDSSIYLCSVVGGEVAKNIQYFGAGTRLSVL.

CDR3 residues: CASSRGTGDEQFF. DNA of the CDR3: TGTGCCAGCAGTAGGGGGACGGGCGATGAGCAGTTCTTC. The chain uses TRBV11-3 and TRBJ2-1, with D possibly being TRBD1 (6 bases). The germline V gene has CDR1 SGHNT and CDR2 YENEEA. This CDR3 region has 13 residues. V was trimmed by 6 bases and J by 8 bases, leaving 14 bases between them.

The chain carries TRBV6-5 and TRBJ2-5; a weak D match, TRBD2 (6 bases). Trimming shortened V by 4 bases and J by 1 base, and 7 bases separated the two germline ends. The CDR3 runs 13 residues. From germline, CDR1 is MNHEY and CDR2 SVGAGI. CDR3 protein: CASSLGLQETQYF. The CDR3 nucleotides read TGTGCCAGCAGTTTGGGACTCCAAGAGACCCAGTACTTC.

V usage is TRBV4-1 and J usage is TRBJ2-1, with D possibly matching TRBD2 (5 bases). V was pared by 0 bases and J by 3 bases, with 12 bases between. The V gene's germline CDR1 is MGHRA and CDR2 YSYEKL. The length of the CDR3 is 16 residues. CDR3 DNA sequence: TGCGCCAGCAGCCAAGAAATCGGGATGTTCTACAATGAGCAGTTCTTC. Encoded protein: CASSQEIGMFYNEQFF.

The chain has TRBV18 and TRBJ2-7, with no clear D. The V gene lost 1 base and the J gene lost 5 bases, with 9 bases spanning the gap. Looked up from germline, CDR1 is KGHSH and CDR2 is LQKENI. This CDR3 is built from 13 residues. CDR3 sequence (DNA): TGTGCCAGCTCACCACAGGGCTGGAACGAGCAGTACTTC. Amino acids: CASSPQGWNEQYF.

J is TRBJ2-1 and V is TRBV11-2, with 13 bases lining up with TRBD2. The CDR3 spans 15 residues. Trimming removed 8 bases from V and 6 bases from J; junction bases left unmatched: 7. Germline V gene data show CDR1 as SGHAT and CDR2 as FQNNGV. As DNA, the CDR3 is TGTGCCAGCGGGCGGACTAGCGGGGGAGGCAATGAGCAGTTCTTC. Protein sequence: CASGRTSGGGNEQFF.

The chain carries TRBV28 and TRBJ2-7; perhaps TRBD2 as D (5 bases). Between the trimmed V and J ends, which lost 8 bases and 7 bases, there was a span of 24 bases. The CDR3 runs to 15 residues. Germline-derived CDR1 and CDR2 are MDHEN and SYDVKM. DNA of the CDR3: TGTGCCAGCCTCCCCTTTCGCGGGTTACAGCGGGAGCAGTACTTC. Protein product: CASLPFRGLQREQYF.

The chain links TRBV7-2 to TRBJ2-4; D ambiguous. This CDR3 has 13 residues. The germline gives CDR1 SGHTA, CDR2 FQGNSA. The V gene lost 5 bases and the J gene lost 5 bases, with 10 bases spanning the gap. This CDR3 reads CASSQVGQNIQYF. In DNA form, the CDR3 reads TGTGCCAGCAGCCAGGTTGGCCAAAACATTCAGTACTTC.

The V gene is TRBV10-2, the J gene TRBJ1-2; no definite D call. There are 13 residues in the CDR3. Germline CDR1 and CDR2: WSHSY and SAAADI. The V and J ends lost 6 bases and 8 bases respectively, with 16 bases between them. DNA for the CDR3: TGCGCCAGCAGCCATGGAACCAACGAGGGCTACACCTTC. It yields the protein CASSHGTNEGYTF.

The chain uses TRBV5-5 and TRBJ2-4; TRBD2 aligns across 7 bases. Looked up from germline, CDR1 is SGHKS and CDR2 is YYEKEE (reference sequence). The V segment lost 6 bases and the J segment 1 base; nucleotides outside the gene matches: 1. There are 13 residues in the CDR3. The CDR3 DNA follows: TGTGCCAGCACCGGGGGGGCCAAAAACATTCAGTACTTC. Its protein product is CASTGGAKNIQYF.

The chain combines TRBV28 with TRBJ1-1; D not resolved. Between the trimmed V and J ends, which lost 6 bases and 1 base, there was a span of 9 bases. The CDR3 is 13 residues long. The V gene's germline CDR1 is MDHEN and CDR2 SYDVKM. The CDR3: CASSSTRNTEAFF. CDR3 in DNA: TGTGCCAGCAGCTCCACCCGGAACACTGAAGCTTTCTTT.

The rearrangement uses TRBV25-1 and TRBJ2-7, with 7 bases identical to TRBD2. The V gene's germline CDR1 is MGHDK and CDR2 SYGVNS. This CDR3 has 13 amino acids. The V gene end was trimmed by 11 bases and the J gene end by 1 base; junction bases not matched to a gene: 8. CDR3 sequence: CAARERGSYEQYF. CDR3 in DNA: TGTGCCGCAAGGGAGCGGGGATCCTACGAGCAGTACTTC.

This clone has only one observation. The V gene is TRBV4-1, the J gene TRBJ2-2; D not certain. CDR3 length: 17 residues. V was pared by 0 bases and J by 4 bases, with 15 bases between. Germline V lookup: CDR1 MGHRA, CDR2 YSYEKL. CDR3 region: CASSQDHLTMSTGELFF. The CDR3 nucleotides read TGCGCCAGCAGCCAAGATCATCTGACAATGAGCACCGGGGAGCTGTTTTTT.

This chain connects TRBV10-1 to TRBJ2-3; 12 nucleotides align to TRBD2. Germline loops: CDR1 WNHNN, CDR2 SYGVQD (reference sequence). With 0 bases clipped from V and 6 bases from J, the junction kept 7 bases outside the gene matches. The CDR3 covers 17 residues. The CDR3 reads CASSESLTSGSSDTQYF. The DNA of the CDR3 is TGCGCCAGCAGTGAGTCTTTGACTAGCGGGAGCTCCGATACGCAGTATTTT.

The chain has TRBV19 and TRBJ2-1; 9 bases fit TRBD2. Trimming removed 9 bases from V and 7 bases from J; junction bases left unmatched: 19. Germline V gene sequence: CDR1 LNHDA, CDR2 SQIVND (reference sequence). This CDR3 has 17 residues. The DNA for the CDR3 is TGTGCCAGAAGGGGACGTGATGCGGGAGGGGTAAGTAATGAGCAGTTCTTC. It translates to CARRGRDAGGVSNEQFF.